This record looks at one TCR beta chain sequence and its context. The sample comes from a study of T cell changes during pregnancy in multiple sclerosis. CDR1 and CDR2 from the germline V gene are MDHEN and SYDVKM. The CDR3 consists of 15 residues. V lost 5 bases to trimming and J lost 3 bases; unmatched junction nucleotides: 10. Sequenced by immunoSEQ multiplex PCR; TCRdb stores in-frame clones only, minus some. The sample includes about 70,000 clones, 91% of them seen just once. V is TRBV28 and J is TRBJ2-7; TRBD1 matches at 7 bases. This specimen was peripheral blood, taken in the third trimester of pregnancy. The sequence came from a female donor in good health, enrolled as a control in a pregnancy study. CDR3 region: CASSPDDRAYYEQYF. CDR3 sequence (DNA): TGTGCCAGCAGTCCAGACGACAGGGCTTACTACGAGCAGTACTTC. The full variable domain, completed using reference TRBV28 and TRBJ2-7, is DVKVTQSSRYLVKRTGEKVFLECVQDMDHENMFWYRQDPGLGLRLIYFSYDVKMKEKGDIPEGYSVSREKKERFSLILESASTNQTSMYLCASSPDDRAYYEQYFGPGTRLTVT.